Listed here are 14 T cell receptor beta chains from one sample, sequenced in a study of response to subunit inactivated influenza vaccine. TCRdb called the RT-PCR reads again in MiXCR, with one record for every CDR3 protein. This sample carries about 700,000 distinct CDR3 sequences, 15% to 19% of them seen once, and the ten largest clones take 11%. Sequenced here: PBMCs from blood, sampled approximately 12 days after vaccination. These receptors originate from a man aged 45-65 years who received an inactivated influenza vaccine.

V usage is TRBV4-1 and J usage is TRBJ2-2; 9 bases are a match to TRBD1. V shed 5 bases and J 4 bases; nucleotides not matched to a gene: 11. CDR3 length equals 17 residues. The germline gives CDR1 MGHRA, CDR2 YSYEKL. As DNA, the CDR3 is TGCGCCAGCAGCTTGTACACAGGGGGCGCGAGCACCGGGGAGCTGTTTTTT. It translates to CASSLYTGGASTGELFF.

This clonotype was found a few times. This sequence joins TRBV18 and TRBJ2-1; 13 nucleotides agree with TRBD2. The CDR3 loop spans 17 amino acids. In germline, CDR1 is KGHSH, CDR2 LQKENI. Trimming at V came to 6 bases and at J to 0 bases, leaving 5 bases not matched to a gene. CDR3 nucleotide sequence: TGTGCCAGCTCGTCGGGACTAGCGGGACACTCCTACAATGAGCAGTTCTTC. Protein: CASSSGLAGHSYNEQFF.

The V gene is TRBV5-6, the J gene TRBJ1-2, with 7 positions matching TRBD1. The trim removed 3 bases at V and 6 bases at J, leaving 5 bases unmatched. Germline V gene lookup returns CDR1 SGHDT and CDR2 YYEEEE. The CDR3 totals 13 residues. CDR3 DNA: TGTGCCAGCAGCTGGGGGACAGCGGATGGCTACACCTTC. Translated: CASSWGTADGYTF.

This clonotype was counted a few times. The V gene is TRBV5-1, the J gene TRBJ2-3; a weak D match, TRBD1 (6 bases). The CDR3 covers 15 residues. The V gene lost 2 bases and the J gene lost 2 bases, with 12 bases spanning the gap. CDR1 SGHRS and CDR2 YFSETQ come from the germline V gene. CDR3 coding DNA: TGCGCCAGCAGCTTCAGGGGCCACCTCACAGATACGCAGTATTTT. It codes for CASSFRGHLTDTQYF. The whole variable domain, filled in from reference TRBV5-1 and TRBJ2-3, reads KAGVTQTPRYLIKTRGQQVTLSCSPISGHRSVSWYQQTPGQGLQFLFEYFSETQRNKGNFPGRFSGRQFSNSRSEMNVSTLELGDSALYLCASSFRGHLTDTQYFGPGTRLTVL.

J is TRBJ2-3 and V is TRBV28; 10 bases fit TRBD2. The CDR3 totals 15 residues. The V gene end was trimmed by 5 bases and the J gene end by 6 bases; junction bases not matched to a gene: 8. Per the germline V gene, CDR1 is MDHEN and CDR2 is SYDVKM. The CDR3 DNA reads as TGTGCCAGCAGTCCTCCGGGACTAGCGTGGGATACGCAGTATTTT. Its translation: CASSPPGLAWDTQYF.

Many counts were recorded for this clonotype. V gene TRBV7-2 combines with J gene TRBJ2-1; 10 bases line up with TRBD2. After removal of 1 base from V and 2 bases from J, the junction contained 2 bases not matched to a gene. The CDR3 runs to 16 residues. Germline loops: CDR1 SGHTA, CDR2 FQGNSA. The CDR3 coding sequence is TGTGCCAGCAGCTTAGTAGCGGGAGGAACCTACAATGAGCAGTTCTTC. Protein: CASSLVAGGTYNEQFF. The full variable domain, rest sourced from reference TRBV7-2 and TRBJ2-1, is GAGVSQSPSNKVTEKGKDVELRCDPISGHTALYWYRQSLGQGLEFLIYFQGNSAPDKSGLPSDRFSAERTGGSVSTLTIQRTQQEDSAVYLCASSLVAGGTYNEQFFGPGTRLTVL.

The chain recombines TRBV27 with TRBJ1-4, with 8 positions matching TRBD1. This CDR3 has 18 amino acids. Germline CDR1 MNHEY, CDR2 SMNVEV (reference sequence). The ends lost 8 bases at V and 0 bases at J; junction bases unmatched: 14. DNA of the CDR3: TGTGCCAGCGCCTCTATTGTCCCGGGACAGGCAACTAATGAAAAACTGTTTTTT. Translated, it gives CASASIVPGQATNEKLFF.

The chain carries TRBV29-1 and TRBJ2-2; D may be TRBD2 (5 bases). The CDR3 loop spans 12 amino acids. V lost 5 bases, J lost 6 bases, and 10 bases lay in between. Germline V gene lookup returns CDR1 SQVTM and CDR2 ANQGSEA. CDR3 in DNA: TGCAGCGTTCGCGGGTATGCCGGGGAGCTGTTTTTT. It encodes CSVRGYAGELFF.

This clonotype was detected many times. The V and J genes are TRBV3-1 and TRBJ1-1; D ambiguous. This CDR3 is built from 11 residues. Trimming removed 4 bases from V and 6 bases from J, with 6 bases in between. Germline CDR1 reads LGHDT; CDR2 reads YNNKEL (reference sequence). CDR3 nucleotides: TGTGCCAGCAGCCGCCGGGCTGAAGCTTTCTTT. Amino acids: CASSRRAEAFF.

The gene calls are TRBV10-3 and TRBJ2-5; D gene uncertain. The germline gives CDR1 ENHRY, CDR2 SYGVKD. The CDR3 has 14 residues. The germline V and J ends were trimmed by 3 bases and 1 base, with 9 bases remaining between them. The CDR3 coding sequence is TGTGCCATCAGTGATGGACGGTCCCAAGAGACCCAGTACTTC. It encodes CAISDGRSQETQYF.

In this sample, this clonotype turned up many times. The chain links TRBV11-1 to TRBJ2-3; 10 nucleotides match TRBD1. The CDR3 has 15 residues. Per germline, CDR1 SGHAT and CDR2 FQDESV (reference sequence). V shed 4 bases, J shed 0 bases, and the junction held 1 base outside the gene matches. CDR3 DNA: TGTGCCAGCAGCTGGGGACAGGGGAGCACAGATACGCAGTATTTT. Its protein is CASSWGQGSTDTQYF.

This chain joins TRBV29-1 and TRBJ2-2; 15 bases are shared with TRBD2. The CDR3 is 15 residues long. V was clipped by 6 bases and J by 5 bases; unmatched bases: 4. CDR1 SQVTM and CDR2 ANQGSEA come from the germline V gene. CDR3 DNA: TGCAGCGTGAGGGGGACTAGCGGGGGGACCGGGGAGCTGTTTTTT. Residues: CSVRGTSGGTGELFF.

This chain links TRBV2 with TRBJ2-7; 11 nucleotides agree with TRBD1. From germline, CDR1 is SNHLY and CDR2 FYNNEI. J lost 2 bases, V lost 6 bases, and 9 bases had no gene match. The CDR3 is 16 amino acids. CDR3 bases: TGTGCCAGCAGGGGGCATCCGGGACAGGGGGCCTACGAGCAGTACTTC. This gives the protein CASRGHPGQGAYEQYF.

Only one count was recorded for this clonotype. J is TRBJ1-5 and V is TRBV4-3; perhaps TRBD1 as D (6 bases). Trimming removed 1 base from V and 4 bases from J, with 14 bases in between. CDR1 LGHNA and CDR2 YSLEER come from the germline V gene. The CDR3 covers 16 residues. CDR3 bases: TGCGCCAGCAGCCAAGCCAGGGGCCCGGGGAATCAGCCCCAGCATTTT. Amino acids: CASSQARGPGNQPQHF.